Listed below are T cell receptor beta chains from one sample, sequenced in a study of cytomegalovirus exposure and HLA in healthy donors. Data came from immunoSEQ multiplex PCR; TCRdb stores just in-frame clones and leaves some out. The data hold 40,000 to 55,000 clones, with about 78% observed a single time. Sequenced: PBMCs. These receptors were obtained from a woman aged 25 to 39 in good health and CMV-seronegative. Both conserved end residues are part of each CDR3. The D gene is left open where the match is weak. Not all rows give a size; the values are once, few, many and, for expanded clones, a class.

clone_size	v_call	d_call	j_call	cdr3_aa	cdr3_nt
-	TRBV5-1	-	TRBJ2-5	CASGGIEETQYF	TGCGCCAGCGGGGGGATTGAAGAGACCCAGTACTTC
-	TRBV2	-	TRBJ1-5	CASDGAGSGNQPQHF	TGTGCCAGCGATGGAGCAGGGTCGGGCAATCAGCCCCAGCATTTT
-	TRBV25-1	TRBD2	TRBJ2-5	CASSASLAGGYDF	TGTGCCAGCAGTGCCTCACTAGCGGGGGGCTACGACTTC
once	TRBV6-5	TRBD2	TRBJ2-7	CASSPMTSGGYEQYF	TGTGCCAGCAGCCCTATGACTAGCGGGGGATACGAGCAGTACTTC
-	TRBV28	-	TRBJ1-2	CASSTGQSGYTF	TGTGCCAGCAGTACCGGACAGTCTGGCTACACCTTC
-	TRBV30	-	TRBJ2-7	CAWSGRVAYEQYF	TGTGCCTGGAGTGGGAGGGTGGCCTACGAGCAGTACTTC
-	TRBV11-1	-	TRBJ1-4	CASSRRQILPEKLFF	TGTGCCAGCAGCAGACGACAGATCCTCCCTGAAAAACTGTTTTTT
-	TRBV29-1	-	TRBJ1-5	CSDEGKVCSNQPQHF	TGCAGCGACGAGGGTAAGGTTTGTAGCAATCAGCCCCAGCATTTT
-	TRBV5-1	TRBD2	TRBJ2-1	CASSQTPSLGTRYEQFF	TGCGCCAGCAGCCAAACTCCAAGCCTCGGGACTAGATATGAGCAGTTCTTC
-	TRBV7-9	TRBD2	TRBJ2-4	CASSLAGGDIQYF	TGTGCCAGCAGCCTAGCGGGGGGGGACATTCAGTACTTC
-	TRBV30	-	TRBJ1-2	CAWSSGVGYTF	TGTGCCTGGAGTAGCGGGGTCGGCTACACCTTC
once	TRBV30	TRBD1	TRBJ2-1	CAGIQGANEQFF	TGTGCCGGTATACAGGGGGCTAATGAGCAGTTCTTC
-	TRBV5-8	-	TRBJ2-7	CASSLEASSSYEQYF	TGTGCCAGCAGCTTGGAAGCAAGCTCTTCCTACGAGCAGTACTTC
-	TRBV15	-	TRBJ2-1	CATSRDPRRSYNEQFF	TGTGCCACCAGCAGAGATCCCAGGCGCTCCTACAATGAGCAGTTCTTC
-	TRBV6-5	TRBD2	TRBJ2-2	CASSSPSGGLGELFF	TGTGCCAGCAGTTCTCCTAGCGGGGGGCTGGGGGAGCTGTTTTTT
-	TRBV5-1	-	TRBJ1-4	CASSLTGQATNEKLFF	TGCGCCAGCAGCTTGACGGGACAAGCTACTAATGAAAAACTGTTTTTT
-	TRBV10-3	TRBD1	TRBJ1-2	CAIRTGDNYGYTF	TGTGCCATTCGGACAGGGGATAACTATGGCTACACCTTC
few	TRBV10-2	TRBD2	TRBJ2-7	CASSRTSGDEQYF	TGCGCCAGCAGCAGGACTAGCGGCGACGAGCAGTACTTC
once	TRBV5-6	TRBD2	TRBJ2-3	CASSFRTGGPNTQYF	TGTGCCAGCAGCTTTCGGACGGGGGGGCCAAATACGCAGTATTTT
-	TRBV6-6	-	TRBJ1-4	CASSYLDRLQLFF	TGTGCCAGCAGTTACTTGGACAGACTGCAACTGTTTTTT
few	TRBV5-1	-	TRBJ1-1	CASSLVGGHSEAFF	TGCGCCAGCAGCTTGGTGGGGGGGCACTCTGAAGCTTTCTTT
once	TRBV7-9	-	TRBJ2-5	CASSLPGGQETQYF	TGTGCCAGCAGCTTACCTGGCGGACAAGAGACCCAGTACTTC
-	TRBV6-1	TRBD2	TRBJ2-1	CASSELTGGSVNEQFF	TGTGCCAGCAGTGAGTTAACGGGAGGGAGTGTTAATGAGCAGTTCTTC
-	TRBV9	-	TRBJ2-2	CASREDSGELFF	TGTGCCAGCAGGGAAGACAGCGGGGAGCTGTTTTTT
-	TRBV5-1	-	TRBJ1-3	CASSWETGNTIYF	TGCGCCAGCAGCTGGGAGACAGGAAACACCATATATTTT
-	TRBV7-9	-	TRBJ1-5	CARGNGGGRTYQPQHF	TGTGCCAGAGGAAATGGGGGGGGAAGGACTTATCAGCCCCAGCATTTT
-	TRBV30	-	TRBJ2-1	CAWSRGTTNEQFF	TGTGCCTGGAGTCGGGGTACGACCAATGAGCAGTTCTTC
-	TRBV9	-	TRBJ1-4	CASSPGTLYEKLFF	TGTGCCAGCAGCCCCGGGACTTTATATGAAAAACTGTTTTTT
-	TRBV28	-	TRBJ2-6	CASSLFEGDGANVLTF	TGTGCCAGCAGTTTGTTTGAGGGAGATGGGGCCAACGTCCTGACTTTC
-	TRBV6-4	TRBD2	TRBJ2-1	CASSETSGGYNEQFF	TGTGCCAGCAGTGAGACTAGCGGGGGCTACAATGAGCAGTTCTTC
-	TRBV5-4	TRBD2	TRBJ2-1	CASSTGLPHNEQFF	TGTGCCAGCAGCACGGGACTACCCCACAATGAGCAGTTCTTC
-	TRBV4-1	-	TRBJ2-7	CASSQDADSLSPYEQYF	TGCGCCAGCAGCCAAGATGCGGACAGCTTGAGTCCCTACGAGCAGTACTTC
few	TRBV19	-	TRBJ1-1	CASSIGQTNTEAFF	TGTGCCAGTAGTATAGGACAGACGAACACTGAAGCTTTCTTT
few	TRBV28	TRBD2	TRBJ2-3	CASSPLGAGGLTDTQYF	TGTGCCAGCAGTCCCCTAGGAGCGGGAGGGCTCACAGATACGCAGTATTTT
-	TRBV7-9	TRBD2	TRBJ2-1	CASTGLAGDREQFF	TGTGCCAGCACCGGACTAGCGGGGGATAGGGAGCAGTTCTTC
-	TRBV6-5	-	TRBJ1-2	CASRTRTAYGYTF	TGTGCCAGCAGAACTCGGACAGCCTATGGCTACACCTTC
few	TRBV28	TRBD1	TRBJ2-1	CASKTGTGESNEQFF	TGTGCCAGCAAGACCGGGACAGGGGAGTCCAATGAGCAGTTCTTC
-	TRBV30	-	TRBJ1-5	CAWSEQLYSNQPQHF	TGTGCCTGGAGTGAACAGTTATATAGCAATCAGCCCCAGCATTTT
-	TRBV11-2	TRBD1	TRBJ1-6	CASSLTGSSYNSPLHF	TGTGCCAGCAGCTTGACAGGGAGCTCCTATAATTCACCCCTCCACTTT
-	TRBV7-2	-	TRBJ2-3	CASSLVVGGPGDTQYF	TGTGCCAGCAGCTTAGTGGTGGGGGGGCCGGGAGATACGCAGTATTTT
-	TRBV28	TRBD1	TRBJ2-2	CASRGGATNTGELFF	TGTGCCAGCCGAGGGGGCGCGACGAACACCGGGGAGCTGTTTTTT
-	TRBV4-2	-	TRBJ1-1	CASSQDSNLGGEAFF	TGTGCCAGCAGCCAAGATAGTAACCTTGGAGGAGAAGCTTTCTTT
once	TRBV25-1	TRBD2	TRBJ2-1	CASSGTRFYNEQFF	TGTGCCAGCAGTGGGACTAGGTTCTACAATGAGCAGTTCTTC
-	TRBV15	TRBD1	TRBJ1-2	CATSSGQGVAYGYTF	TGTGCCACCAGCAGCGGACAGGGTGTCGCCTATGGCTACACCTTC
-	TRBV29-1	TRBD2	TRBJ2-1	CSGEGLAENNEQFF	TGCAGCGGGGAGGGACTAGCGGAAAACAATGAGCAGTTCTTC
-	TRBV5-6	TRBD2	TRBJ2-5	CASSWGLGGQETQYF	TGTGCCAGCAGCTGGGGGTTGGGGGGGCAAGAGACCCAGTACTTC
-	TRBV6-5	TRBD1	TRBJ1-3	CASSRQGVSGNTIYF	TGTGCCAGCAGTCGACAGGGGGTATCTGGAAACACCATATATTTT
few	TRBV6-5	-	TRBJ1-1	CASSYSQANTEAFF	TGTGCCAGCAGTTACTCGCAGGCTAACACTGAAGCTTTCTTT
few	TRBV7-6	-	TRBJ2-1	CATSNSYNEQFF	TGTGCCACATCAAACTCCTACAATGAGCAGTTCTTC
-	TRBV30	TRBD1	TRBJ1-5	CAWSVPPGGRTQPQHF	TGTGCCTGGAGTGTACCCCCAGGGGGGCGGACGCAGCCCCAGCATTTT